This is a list of T cell receptor beta chains from one sample in a study of lymphopenia after photon versus proton radiotherapy. Here immunoSEQ multiplex PCR was the method, and the copy in TCRdb shows in-frame clones only, minus some. This sample has around 29,000 clones, with 75% to 90% found just once. Sequenced here: peripheral blood, sampled from a patient treated with proton-based radiotherapy. Receptor source: a woman in her 70s with pancreatic cancer. Both conserved end residues are part of each CDR3. D genes are given only for firm matches. The size of a clone is reported for some rows only, either as once, few or many, or as a class for expanded clones.

d_call | clone_size | j_call | v_call | cdr3_nt | cdr3_aa
TRBD2 | . | TRBJ2-1 | TRBV7-2 | TGTGCCAGCAGCTTAGCTCGAGCGGGAGTAGGGAATGAGCAGTTCTTC | CASSLARAGVGNEQFF
. | . | TRBJ2-4 | TRBV28 | TGTGCCAGCAGTTTTGGCCCCGGTCGGAACATTCAGTACTTC | CASSFGPGRNIQYF
TRBD1 | . | TRBJ1-2 | TRBV7-2 | TGTGCCAGCAGCTTGGGGGGGGACAGGCGAGTCTATGGCTACACCTTC | CASSLGGDRRVYGYTF
TRBD2 | . | TRBJ2-1 | TRBV27 | TGTGCCAGCAGGCTGACTAGCGGGGTTTACAATGAGCAGTTCTTC | CASRLTSGVYNEQFF
TRBD1 | . | TRBJ2-5 | TRBV19 | TGTGCCAGTAGTGCCAACAGGGACAGATTTCAAGAGACCCAGTACTTC | CASSANRDRFQETQYF
TRBD1 | . | TRBJ1-1 | TRBV29-1 | TGCAGCGCGAGGGGACAGCCGAACACTGAAGCTTTCTTT | CSARGQPNTEAFF
. | . | TRBJ2-7 | TRBV28 | TGTGCCAGCAGTTTAGTATCTGGCGAGCAGTACTTC | CASSLVSGEQYF
. | few | TRBJ2-5 | TRBV19 | TGTGCCAGTGCCTTTGGGTCTCAAGAGACCCAGTACTTC | CASAFGSQETQYF
. | . | TRBJ1-1 | TRBV2 | TGTGCCAGCAGTGGGACGGACAGCCTGAACACTGAAGCTTTCTTT | CASSGTDSLNTEAFF
. | few | TRBJ2-2 | TRBV18 | TGTGCCAGCTCACCAAGGACCCTGACTTCGAACACCGGGGAGCTGTTTTTT | CASSPRTLTSNTGELFF
. | . | TRBJ2-5 | TRBV7-3 | TGTGCCAGCAGCTTAGGGGGGAGGCAAGAGACCCAGTACTTC | CASSLGGRQETQYF
. | . | TRBJ2-2 | TRBV5-1 | TGCGCCAGCAGCTTGGAGGCGAACACCGGGGAGCTGTTTTTT | CASSLEANTGELFF
TRBD2 | once | TRBJ2-1 | TRBV7-2 | TGTGCCAGCAGGTCCCCCGGGACTAGCGGGAGGAATGAGCAGTTCTTC | CASRSPGTSGRNEQFF
. | once | TRBJ1-1 | TRBV5-4 | TGTGCCAGCAGCTTGGATCGCACAGGGAGTGACACTGAAGCTTTCTTT | CASSLDRTGSDTEAFF
. | once | TRBJ1-1 | TRBV28 | TGTGCCAGCAAGATGAACACTGAAGCTTTCTTT | CASKMNTEAFF
. | once | TRBJ1-1 | TRBV5-4 | TGTGCCAGCAGCTTGGGAGCGGGGAGGCCGGCTGAAGCTTTCTTT | CASSLGAGRPAEAFF
. | few | TRBJ1-1 | TRBV5-1 | TGCGCCAGCAGCCCGGGACCGACAGACAGTCCTGAAGCTTTCTTT | CASSPGPTDSPEAFF
. | . | TRBJ1-1 | TRBV4-1 | TGCGCCAGCAGCCAAGATTCAGGGACATATCAATTGAACACTGAAGCTTTCTTT | CASSQDSGTYQLNTEAFF
. | . | TRBJ1-2 | TRBV18 | TGTGCCAGCTCACGGGACAAAGCCGCCTATGGCTACACCTTC | CASSRDKAAYGYTF
. | . | TRBJ1-1 | TRBV28 | TGTGCCAGCAGAACCGGGTCCACTGAAGCTTTCTTT | CASRTGSTEAFF
. | . | TRBJ2-1 | TRBV18 | TGTGCCAGCTCACCTCGCCAGGATTACAATGAGCAGTTCTTC | CASSPRQDYNEQFF
TRBD1 | . | TRBJ2-1 | TRBV4-3 | TGCGCCAGCAGCCGAGGACAGGGGAGAGGCAATGAGCAGTTCTTC | CASSRGQGRGNEQFF
. | . | TRBJ1-2 | TRBV28 | TGTGCCAGCCTGAATCAGGGGCCTCATGGCTACACCTTC | CASLNQGPHGYTF
. | once | TRBJ2-2 | TRBV9 | TGTGCCAGCAGCGCCGGGCGGACCACCGGGGAGCTGTTTTTT | CASSAGRTTGELFF
. | . | TRBJ2-2 | TRBV7-3 | TGTGCCAGCAGCTTAATTTGGACTACGAACACCGGGGAGCTGTTTTTT | CASSLIWTTNTGELFF
. | . | TRBJ2-6 | TRBV7-7 | TGTGCTAGCAGCCCAGGGGGGGGGCTGGGCTCTGGGGCCAACGTCCTGACTTTC | CASSPGGGLGSGANVLTF
. | . | TRBJ1-3 | TRBV5-1 | TGCGCCAGCAGCTTGGAACGGCTCTCTGGAAACACCATATATTTT | CASSLERLSGNTIYF
. | . | TRBJ2-1 | TRBV27 | TGTGCCAGCAGTTCCACCGGGACCTTATACAATGAGCAGTTCTTC | CASSSTGTLYNEQFF
. | . | TRBJ1-2 | TRBV30 | TGTGCCTGGAGCGCGGCACAGGGTAGGTATGGCTACACCTTC | CAWSAAQGRYGYTF
. | . | TRBJ2-7 | TRBV11-2 | TGTGCCAGCAGCTTAGACAGTTCCGAGCAGTACTTC | CASSLDSSEQYF
. | . | TRBJ1-2 | TRBV7-3 | TGTGCCAGCAGCGTGGGTGCTAACTATGGCTACACCTTC | CASSVGANYGYTF
TRBD2 | . | TRBJ2-7 | TRBV5-4 | TGTGCCAGCACCAACAAAGGGGCTAGCGGCTTCCGCGATGAGCAGTACTTC | CASTNKGASGFRDEQYF
. | . | TRBJ2-7 | TRBV6-1 | TGTGCCAGCAGTGAAAGGGGCAGCTCCTACGAGCAGTACTTC | CASSERGSSYEQYF
. | . | TRBJ2-3 | TRBV19 | TGTGCCAGTAGTCACTCAGTGGGATCGGCACAAGATACGCAGTATTTT | CASSHSVGSAQDTQYF
. | . | TRBJ1-5 | TRBV28 | TGTGCCAGCAGTTTGGCGATGGGCAATCAGCCCCAGCATTTT | CASSLAMGNQPQHF
TRBD1 | . | TRBJ1-1 | TRBV11-2 | TGTGCCAGCAGCCCACCGGGACAGCTTGAAGCTTTCTTT | CASSPPGQLEAFF
. | once | TRBJ1-2 | TRBV29-1 | TGCAGCGTGGGGGGAGGACCCAGCTATGGCTACACCTTC | CSVGGGPSYGYTF
. | . | TRBJ1-4 | TRBV6-5 | TGTGCCAGCAGGTCCCAGGGGCTTTCTAATGAAAAACTGTTTTTT | CASRSQGLSNEKLFF
. | . | TRBJ1-3 | TRBV28 | TGTGCCAGCAGTTTCGGGGGGGCTTTTAGACCTCTGTCTGGAAACACCATATATTTT | CASSFGGAFRPLSGNTIYF
. | . | TRBJ2-7 | TRBV7-9 | TGTGCCAGCAGCTCGCAGTGGTACGAGCAGTACTTC | CASSSQWYEQYF
. | few | TRBJ2-2 | TRBV10-3 | TGTGCCATCAGTGGTTCAGGGTTGGACACCGGGGAGCTGTTTTTT | CAISGSGLDTGELFF
. | . | TRBJ2-7 | TRBV27 | TGTGCCAGCAGTTCCTACACTAGCACCGAGCAGTACTTC | CASSSYTSTEQYF
TRBD2 | . | TRBJ2-5 | TRBV5-4 | TGTGCCAGCAGCGGTCGGACTAGCGGGAGTGAGACCCAGTACTTC | CASSGRTSGSETQYF
. | once | TRBJ2-7 | TRBV27 | TGTGCCAGCGGGTCTCAGGGGAGGGCCGAGCAGTACTTC | CASGSQGRAEQYF
TRBD1 | . | TRBJ2-7 | TRBV7-2 | TGTGCCAGCAGCAGGGGCGGGACAGGGTCCTACGAGCAGTACTTC | CASSRGGTGSYEQYF
TRBD2 | . | TRBJ2-1 | TRBV4-2 | TGTGCCAGCAGCCAAGATGGTCCAGCGGGAGACCTTAATGAGCAGTTCTTC | CASSQDGPAGDLNEQFF
TRBD1 | . | TRBJ2-2 | TRBV27 | TGTGCCAGCAGACAGGGGACCCTTTTGCGGAGCACCGGGGAGCTGTTTTTT | CASRQGTLLRSTGELFF
. | . | TRBJ2-7 | TRBV28 | TGTGCCAGCAGTTTAGGGGTTCATGGGAATTCGTACGAGCAGTACTTC | CASSLGVHGNSYEQYF
TRBD1 | . | TRBJ2-4 | TRBV19 | TGTGCCAGTAGTATAACTGGACAGGGGGCTGGAAACATTCAGTACTTC | CASSITGQGAGNIQYF
TRBD1 | . | TRBJ1-2 | TRBV6-1 | TGTGCCAGCAGTGAGGCGATAGGACAGGGAGGCTACACCTTC | CASSEAIGQGGYTF